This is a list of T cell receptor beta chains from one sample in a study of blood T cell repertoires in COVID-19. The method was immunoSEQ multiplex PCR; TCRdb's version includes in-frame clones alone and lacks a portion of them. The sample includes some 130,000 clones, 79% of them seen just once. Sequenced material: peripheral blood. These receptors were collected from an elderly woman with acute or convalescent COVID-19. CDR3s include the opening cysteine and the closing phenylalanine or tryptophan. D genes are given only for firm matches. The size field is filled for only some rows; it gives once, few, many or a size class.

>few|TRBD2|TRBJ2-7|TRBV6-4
CASIGLAGTYEQYF
TGTGCCAGCATCGGTCTAGCGGGGACCTACGAGCAGTACTTC
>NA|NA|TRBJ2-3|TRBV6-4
CASSATRIDTQYF
TGTGCCAGCAGCGCTACTAGAATAGATACGCAGTATTTT
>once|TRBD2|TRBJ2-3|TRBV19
CASSPTSGGAEDTQYF
TGTGCCAGTAGTCCAACTAGCGGGGGGGCAGAAGATACGCAGTATTTT
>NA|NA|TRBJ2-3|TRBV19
CASSSSSGQLPADTQYF
TGTGCCAGTAGCTCATCGAGCGGGCAGCTTCCGGCAGATACGCAGTATTTT
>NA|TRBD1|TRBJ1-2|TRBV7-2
CASSIRQGHYGYTF
TGTGCCAGCAGCATAAGACAGGGACACTATGGCTACACCTTC
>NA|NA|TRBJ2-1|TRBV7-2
CASSLSASAVDEQFF
TGTGCCAGCAGCTTATCGGCTAGCGCGGTCGATGAGCAGTTCTTC
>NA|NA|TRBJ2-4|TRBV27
CASSPHRDLKNIQYF
TGTGCCAGCAGTCCCCACCGGGACTTAAAAAACATTCAGTACTTC
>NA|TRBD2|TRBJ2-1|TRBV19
CASSIDVGGGGSYNEQFF
TGTGCCAGTAGTATAGATGTGGGGGGGGGAGGCTCCTACAATGAGCAGTTCTTC
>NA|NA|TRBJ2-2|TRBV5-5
CASSPWGPGPTGELFF
TGTGCCAGCAGCCCCTGGGGGCCCGGTCCTACCGGGGAGCTGTTTTTT
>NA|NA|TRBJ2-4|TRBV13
CASSLRADGDIQYF
TGTGCCAGCAGCCTTCGGGCGGACGGGGACATTCAGTACTTC
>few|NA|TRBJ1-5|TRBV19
CASSQTGRRGEPQHF
TGTGCCAGTAGTCAGACGGGCCGAAGGGGTGAGCCCCAGCATTTT
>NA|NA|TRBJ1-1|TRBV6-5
CASSKQGRDTEAFF
TGTGCCAGCAGTAAACAGGGTAGGGACACTGAAGCTTTCTTT
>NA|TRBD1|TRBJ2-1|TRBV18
CASSPRGRTGEYNEQFF
TGTGCCAGCTCACCACGAGGGAGAACAGGGGAATACAATGAGCAGTTCTTC
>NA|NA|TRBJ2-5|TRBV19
CASSIRSPQETQYF
TGTGCCAGTAGTATTCGGAGCCCCCAAGAGACCCAGTACTTC
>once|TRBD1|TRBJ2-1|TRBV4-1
CASSQDPGQGFNEQFF
TGCGCCAGCAGCCAAGATCCAGGACAGGGTTTCAATGAGCAGTTCTTC
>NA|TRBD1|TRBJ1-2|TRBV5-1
CASSVTGELDGYTF
TGCGCCAGCAGTGTTACAGGGGAACTCGATGGCTACACCTTC
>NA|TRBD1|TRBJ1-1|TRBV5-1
CASSLAVEDRGWNTEAFF
TGCGCCAGCAGCTTGGCCGTCGAGGACAGGGGATGGAACACTGAAGCTTTCTTT
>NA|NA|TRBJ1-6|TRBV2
CASKGVGSPLHF
TGTGCCAGCAAAGGGGTCGGATCACCCCTCCACTTT
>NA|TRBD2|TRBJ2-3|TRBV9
CASSVVTSGTTDTQYF
TGTGCCAGCAGCGTAGTGACTAGCGGGACCACAGATACGCAGTATTTT
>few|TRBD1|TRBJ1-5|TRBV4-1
CASSSVGQGRNQPQHF
TGCGCCAGCAGCTCAGTCGGACAGGGTCGGAATCAGCCCCAGCATTTT
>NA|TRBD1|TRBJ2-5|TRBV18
CASSPRQGAWETQYF
TGTGCCAGCTCACCGCGGCAGGGGGCTTGGGAGACCCAGTACTTC
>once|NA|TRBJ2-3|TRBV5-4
CASSWGQDTDTQYF
TGTGCCAGCAGCTGGGGGCAGGACACAGATACGCAGTATTTT
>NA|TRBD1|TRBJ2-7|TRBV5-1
CASSLGDRGTVQYF
TGCGCCAGCAGCTTAGGGGACAGGGGGACGGTGCAGTACTTC
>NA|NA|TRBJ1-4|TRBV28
CASSSWGVPNEKLFF
TGTGCCAGCAGTTCCTGGGGGGTCCCTAATGAAAAACTGTTTTTT
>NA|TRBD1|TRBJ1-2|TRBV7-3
CASSLSPGQGIRGYTF
TGTGCCAGCAGCTTATCCCCGGGACAGGGAATTAGAGGCTACACCTTC
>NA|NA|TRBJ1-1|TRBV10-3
CAISESQNTEAFF
TGTGCCATCAGTGAGTCTCAGAACACTGAAGCTTTCTTT
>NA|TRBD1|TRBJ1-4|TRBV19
CASSHGQGNEKLFF
TGTGCCAGTAGTCATGGACAGGGGAATGAAAAACTGTTTTTT
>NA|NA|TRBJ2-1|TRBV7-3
CASSLFQGPYNEQFF
TGTGCCAGCAGCTTATTTCAGGGCCCCTACAATGAGCAGTTCTTC
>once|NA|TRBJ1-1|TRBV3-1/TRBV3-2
CASSQDHGGLGTEAFF
TGTGCCAGCAGCCAAGATCATGGAGGGTTGGGCACTGAAGCTTTCTTT
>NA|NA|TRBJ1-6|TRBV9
CASSVGQVSSPLHF
TGTGCCAGCAGCGTAGGACAGGTCAGTTCACCCCTCCACTTT
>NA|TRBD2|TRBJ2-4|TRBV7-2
CASSQRLAGENIQYF
TGTGCCAGCAGCCAAAGACTAGCGGGGGAGAACATTCAGTACTTC
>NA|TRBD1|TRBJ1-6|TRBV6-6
CASSYGQENSPLHF
TGTGCCAGCAGCTATGGACAGGAAAATTCACCCCTCCACTTT
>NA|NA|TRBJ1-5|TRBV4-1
CASSQGGGRLSNQPQHF
TGCGCCAGCAGCCAAGGGGGGGGGCGCCTAAGCAATCAGCCCCAGCATTTT
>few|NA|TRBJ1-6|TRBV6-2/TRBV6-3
CASSYLGQSYNSPLHF
TGTGCCAGCAGTTATCTCGGACAGTCCTATAATTCACCCCTCCACTTT
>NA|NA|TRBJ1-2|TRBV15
CATSRDNPGPLSEGGYTF
TGTGCCACCAGCAGAGATAACCCCGGACCCCTATCGGAGGGTGGCTACACCTTC
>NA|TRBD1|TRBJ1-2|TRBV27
CASSWTGIANYGYTF
TGTGCCAGCAGTTGGACAGGCATAGCTAACTATGGCTACACCTTC
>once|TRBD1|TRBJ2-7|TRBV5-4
CASTEGQSEQYF
TGTGCCAGCACCGAGGGACAGTCCGAGCAGTACTTC
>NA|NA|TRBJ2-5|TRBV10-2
CASSESTGWETQYF
TGCGCCAGCAGTGAATCTACAGGGTGGGAGACCCAGTACTTC
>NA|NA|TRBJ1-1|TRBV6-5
CASSSLLNTEAFF
TGTGCCAGCAGTTCTCTATTGAACACTGAAGCTTTCTTT
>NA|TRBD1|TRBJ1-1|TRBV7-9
CASSRPGQVNTEAFF
TGTGCCAGCAGCAGACCGGGACAGGTAAACACTGAAGCTTTCTTT
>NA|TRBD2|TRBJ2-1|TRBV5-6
CASSFGFPAGDAQFF
TGTGCCAGCAGCTTCGGATTCCCAGCGGGAGATGCGCAGTTCTTC
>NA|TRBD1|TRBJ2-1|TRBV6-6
CASSYSDQGATDEQFF
TGTGCCAGCAGTTACTCGGATCAGGGGGCGACGGATGAGCAGTTCTTC
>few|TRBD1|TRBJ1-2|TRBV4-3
CASSQDLRTGGYYGYTF
TGCGCCAGCAGCCAAGATCTTCGGACAGGGGGCTACTATGGCTACACCTTC
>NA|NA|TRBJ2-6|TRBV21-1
CASSNMAGHGANVLTF
TGTGCCAGCAGCAACATGGCAGGGCACGGGGCCAACGTCCTGACTTTC
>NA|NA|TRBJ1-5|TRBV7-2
CASSLAGGGSNQPQHF
TGTGCCAGCAGCTTAGCGGGAGGTGGAAGCAATCAGCCCCAGCATTTT
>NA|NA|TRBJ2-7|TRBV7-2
CASSLTTWPSYEQYF
TGTGCCAGCAGCTTGACGACTTGGCCCTCCTACGAGCAGTACTTC
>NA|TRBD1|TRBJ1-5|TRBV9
CASSRGTESNQPQHF
TGTGCCAGCAGCAGGGGGACAGAAAGCAATCAGCCCCAGCATTTT
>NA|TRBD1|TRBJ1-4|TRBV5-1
CASSPRTGGREKLFF
TGCGCCAGCAGCCCCCGGACAGGGGGCAGGGAAAAACTGTTTTTT
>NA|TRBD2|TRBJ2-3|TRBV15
CATSPGEAGVPDTQYF
TGTGCCACCAGCCCCGGGGAAGCGGGAGTTCCAGATACGCAGTATTTT
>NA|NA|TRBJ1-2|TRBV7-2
CASSRGPYGYTF
TGTGCCAGCAGTAGGGGCCCCTATGGCTACACCTTC
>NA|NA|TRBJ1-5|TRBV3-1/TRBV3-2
CASSQEAGVGQPQHF
TGTGCCAGCAGCCAAGAAGCGGGGGTCGGTCAGCCCCAGCATTTT
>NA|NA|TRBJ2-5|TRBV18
CASSPQGTKETQYF
TGTGCCAGCTCACCCCAGGGAACCAAAGAGACCCAGTACTTC
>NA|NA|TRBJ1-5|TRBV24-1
CATSDATSRGQPQHF
TGTGCCACCAGTGACGCAACGTCCCGAGGGCAGCCCCAGCATTTT
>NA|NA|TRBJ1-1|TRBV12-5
CATTWSVNTEAFF
TGTGCTACCACCTGGAGTGTCAACACTGAAGCTTTCTTT
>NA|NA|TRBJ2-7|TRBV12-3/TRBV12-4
CASSLRGGREQYF
TGTGCCAGCAGCCTGAGGGGAGGTCGCGAGCAGTACTTC
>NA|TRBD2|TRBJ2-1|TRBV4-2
CASSQDLAAGGLNEQFF
TGTGCCAGCAGCCAAGACCTAGCCGCGGGAGGGTTGAATGAGCAGTTCTTC
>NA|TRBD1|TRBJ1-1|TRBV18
CASSPRAGGSLGNTEAFF
TGTGCCAGCTCACCACGGGCAGGGGGGTCGTTAGGGAACACTGAAGCTTTCTTT